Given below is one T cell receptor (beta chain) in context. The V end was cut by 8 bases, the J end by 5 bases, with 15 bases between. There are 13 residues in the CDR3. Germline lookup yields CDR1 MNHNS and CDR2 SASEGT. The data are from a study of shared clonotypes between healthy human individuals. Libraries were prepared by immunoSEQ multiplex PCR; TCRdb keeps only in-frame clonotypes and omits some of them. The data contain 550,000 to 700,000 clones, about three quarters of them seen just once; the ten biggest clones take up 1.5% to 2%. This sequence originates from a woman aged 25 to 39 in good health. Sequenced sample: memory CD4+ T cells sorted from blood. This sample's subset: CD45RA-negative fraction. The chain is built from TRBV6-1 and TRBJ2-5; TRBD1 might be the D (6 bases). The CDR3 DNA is TGTGCCAGCTGGACAGTAGGGCGGGAGACCCAGTACTTC. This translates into CASWTVGRETQYF.